The present T cell receptor (beta chain) was sequenced within a study of cytomegalovirus exposure and HLA in healthy donors. Study background: Drawn from HLA-typed donors, 80 million to 95 million unique TCRs were held in an early data release. Whole-study findings and limits: Most subjects had HLA-A and HLA-B alleles reportedly predicted accurately by TCR beta sequences.

CDR3 length equals 15 residues. Germline CDR1 and CDR2: SGDLS and YYNGEE. The ends lost 3 bases at V and 2 bases at J; junction bases unmatched: 8. All the people who gave samples were healthy bone marrow donors. In the PCR, 60 Vbeta and 13 Jbeta primers were used. Repertoires were generated with immunoSEQ multiplex PCR, while TCRdb's copy carries only in-frame clones and drops some. The sample consists of around 150,000 clones, roughly 80% of them appearing once. A note on this clone: No antigen is known for it.

The chain recombines TRBV9 with TRBJ2-7, with 7 bases that match TRBD2. This receptor was identified in a woman aged 45-65 years in good health and CMV-seronegative. Sequencing used PBMCs. CDR3 sequence (DNA): TGTGCCAGCAGCGGTACCGGGACTACACCCTACGAGCAGTACTTC. Translated, it gives CASSGTGTTPYEQYF.